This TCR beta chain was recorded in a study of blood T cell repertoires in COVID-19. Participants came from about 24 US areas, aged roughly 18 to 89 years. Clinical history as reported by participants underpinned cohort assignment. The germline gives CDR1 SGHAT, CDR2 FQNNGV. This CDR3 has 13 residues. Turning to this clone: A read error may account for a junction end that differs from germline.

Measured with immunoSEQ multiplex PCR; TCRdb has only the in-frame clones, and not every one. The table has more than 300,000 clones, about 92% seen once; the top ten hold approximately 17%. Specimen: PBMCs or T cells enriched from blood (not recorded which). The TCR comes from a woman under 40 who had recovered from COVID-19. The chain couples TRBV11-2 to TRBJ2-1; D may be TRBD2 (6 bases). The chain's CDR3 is CASTGVTYNEQFF. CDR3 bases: TGTGCGAGCACGGGGGTTACCTACAATGAGCAGTTCTTC.